The clone carrying this T cell receptor beta chain was seen at least ten times. What it recognizes is unknown. The sample belongs to a study of molecular identifiers for immune sequencing clone quantification. About the research overall: Sequencing covered four of five parts into which replicate RNA from around 20,000 or 100,000 naive CD8 cells was split. Findings of the study overall: One cell's worth of spiked Jurkat TCR RNA was reportedly detectable among approximately 1 million naive cells.

J gave up 6 bases and V 2 bases, and 5 bases lay outside the gene matches. CDR1 LGHNA and CDR2 YSLEER come from the germline V gene. CDR3 length: 16 amino acids. TCRdb used MiXCR to reprocess the PCR reads, holding one entry per CDR3 protein. This table has about 640,000 distinct CDR3 sequences, roughly 21% appearing once. This chain connects TRBV4-3 to TRBJ2-2; 11 bases are a match to TRBD1. This TCR derives from a human donor in good health. Some libraries in this study had Jurkat cell RNA spiked in. The sample comprised naive CD8+ T cells from blood, with Jurkat cell RNA spiked in. As to subset: FACS-sorted CD8+CD4-CCR7+CD45RA+ naive T cells. DNA for the CDR3: TGCGCCAGCAGCCAATTTGGACAGGGGGCAGCCGGGGAGCTGTTTTTT. It yields the protein CASSQFGQGAAGELFF.